This T cell receptor beta chain originates from a study of T cell responses to AZD1222 COVID-19 vaccine. Findings of the study overall: A rise in Spike-specific TCR breadth and depth followed two AZD1222 doses. Just five or six AZD1222 recipients tested seropositive at baseline. Dominant at 160-218 and 743-854, vaccine-associated CD4 TCRs also spanned spike.

V lost 8 bases, J lost 3 bases, and 4 bases stayed unmatched. The CDR3 runs 13 residues. CDR1 is MNHEY and CDR2 is SVGAGI in the germline V gene. Method: immunoSEQ multiplex PCR; TCRdb's copy keeps in-frame clones and lacks some. The repertoire has approximately 160,000 clones, 85% to 95% of them found once; the top ten carry 0.7% to 0.9%. Comments on this clone: Its target is unknown.

This clonotype was sampled from an adult in good health. The rearrangement links TRBV6-5 to TRBJ1-5; 7 bases are shared with TRBD1. This material consisted of peripheral blood, taken on day 0 of AZD1222 vaccination. The CDR3 protein is CASVDRYNQPQHF. In nucleotides, the CDR3 is TGTGCCAGCGTGGACAGGTACAATCAGCCCCAGCATTTT.